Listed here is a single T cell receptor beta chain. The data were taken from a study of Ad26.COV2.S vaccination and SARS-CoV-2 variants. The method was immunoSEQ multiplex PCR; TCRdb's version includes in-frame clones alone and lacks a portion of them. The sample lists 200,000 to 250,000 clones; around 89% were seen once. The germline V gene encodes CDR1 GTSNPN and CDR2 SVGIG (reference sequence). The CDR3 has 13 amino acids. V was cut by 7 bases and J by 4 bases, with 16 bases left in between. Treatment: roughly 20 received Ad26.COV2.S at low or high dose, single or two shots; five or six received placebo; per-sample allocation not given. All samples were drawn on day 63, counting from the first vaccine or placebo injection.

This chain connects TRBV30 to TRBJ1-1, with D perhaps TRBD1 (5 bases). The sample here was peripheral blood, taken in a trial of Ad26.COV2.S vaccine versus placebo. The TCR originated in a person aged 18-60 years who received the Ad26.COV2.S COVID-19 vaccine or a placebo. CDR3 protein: CASRGGVSTEAFF. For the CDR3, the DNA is TGTGCCTCGCGGGGGGGGGTTAGCACTGAAGCTTTCTTT.